The T cell receptor (beta chain) under discussion was sequenced for a study of cytomegalovirus exposure and HLA in healthy donors. PCR involved 60 Vbeta and 13 Jbeta primers. Sequenced by immunoSEQ multiplex PCR; TCRdb stores in-frame clones only, minus some. The sample yields around 58,000 clones, about 67% seen once. V shed 11 bases, J shed 5 bases, and the junction held 10 bases outside the gene matches. This CDR3 spans 13 amino acids. Germline CDR1 is MNHNS and CDR2 is SASEGT. This receptor was identified in a middle-aged man in good health and CMV-seropositive. Source material: PBMCs. The V call is TRBV6-1, the J call TRBJ2-7; TRBD2 aligns across 9 bases. The CDR3 nucleotides are TGTGCCCGGGGGGGGACTAGCATCCACGAGCAGTACTTC. As protein: CARGGTSIHEQYF.